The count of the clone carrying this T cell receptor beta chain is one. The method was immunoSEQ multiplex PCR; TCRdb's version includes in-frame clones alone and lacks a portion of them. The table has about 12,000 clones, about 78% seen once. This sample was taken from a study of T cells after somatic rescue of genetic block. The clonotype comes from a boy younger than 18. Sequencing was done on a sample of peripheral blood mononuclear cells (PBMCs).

The CDR3 reads CASSLSFGSKNTEAFF. CDR3 nucleotides: TGTGCCAGCAGTTTATCGTTTGGGAGCAAGAACACTGAAGCTTTCTTT. The chain links TRBV27 to TRBJ1-1; D is unclear. Germline values: CDR1 MNHEY, CDR2 SMNVEV (reference sequence). Trimming removed 0 bases from V and 1 base from J, with 12 bases in between. This CDR3 comprises 16 residues.